Listed below are T cell receptor beta chains from one sample, sequenced in a study of T cell responses to AZD1222 COVID-19 vaccine. The repertoire was sequenced with immunoSEQ multiplex PCR; TCRdb's copy has only in-frame clones and lacks some. The data show 100,000 to 150,000 clones, about 85% seen once. The input for sequencing was peripheral blood, taken on day 0 of AZD1222 vaccination. Receptors were obtained from an adult in good health. Each CDR3 is given without its conserved first and last residue. Only part of the rows carry a size: once, few, many, or a class if the clone is expanded.

TRBJ1-1,TRBV7-9,-,ASTEGGLPEAF
TRBJ2-5,TRBV7-9,-,ASSLAGYQETQY
TRBJ1-6,TRBV7-9,-,ASSPDRATSNSPLH
TRBJ2-5,TRBV12-5,-,ASGLGLAGAVLVGETQY
TRBJ2-1,TRBV6-6,few,ASFGLVAGEQF
TRBJ2-3,TRBV28,-,ASRSTWGSGSAFGDTQY
TRBJ1-1,TRBV5-6,-,ASSEGLAADTEAF
TRBJ2-1,TRBV9,once,ASGVRNNEQF
TRBJ1-5,TRBV5-6,-,ASSLTDRVDQPQH
TRBJ2-6,TRBV7-6,-,ASSPGTSGANVLT
TRBJ2-5,TRBV7-2,-,ASSPDGSETQY
TRBJ2-1,TRBV2,-,ASLIPRASGPFSYNEQF
TRBJ2-7,TRBV18,-,ASSTGAGEPYEQY
TRBJ1-1,TRBV10-2,-,ASRDGGTEAF
TRBJ2-6,TRBV19,-,ASTLGTAGANVLT
TRBJ1-2,TRBV2,-,ASSAGRSNYGYT
TRBJ1-1,TRBV19,-,ASSKGRLNTEAF
TRBJ1-5,TRBV28,-,ASSLGAGVGPQH
TRBJ1-2,TRBV24-1,-,ATSDTGTGDRGYT
TRBJ1-1,TRBV18,-,ASSTRDRGTEAF
TRBJ2-1,TRBV5-1,-,ASSLDARNEQF
TRBJ2-7,TRBV5-4,-,ASSFPGQNPYEQY
TRBJ2-1,TRBV18,-,ASSPGSSYNEQF
TRBJ2-1,TRBV4-1,-,ASKGPRGYGSYNEQF
TRBJ1-2,TRBV11-2,once,ASSISDRDYGYT
TRBJ2-3,TRBV9,-,ASSVGTGGANTDTQY
TRBJ1-1,TRBV10-3,-,AISEGRGPDTEAF
TRBJ1-4,TRBV19,once,ASSIWGSYNEKLF
TRBJ2-5,TRBV2,-,ASSGVGGAQETQY
TRBJ2-1,TRBV27,-,ASSLVGPGEGYNEQF
TRBJ1-5,TRBV2,-,ASRDTGGRGQPQH
TRBJ2-1,TRBV9,-,ASSVVVEAGIEQF
TRBJ2-3,TRBV5-1,-,ASSFGALGSTDTQY
TRBJ2-7,TRBV11-1,-,ASSLWRAGEQY
TRBJ2-2,TRBV4-3,once,ASSQGTGWNTGELF
TRBJ1-2,TRBV2,-,ASRAGTAPNYGYT
TRBJ2-3,TRBV6-4,once,ASSDSAGSTDTQY
TRBJ2-3,TRBV11-3,-,ASSLRPGGGITDTQY
TRBJ1-2,TRBV15,-,ATSKILPGQGAGYYGYT
TRBJ2-3,TRBV28,-,ASSQGLRPSTDTQY
TRBJ2-1,TRBV28,-,ASTQVGQGYNEQF
TRBJ2-7,TRBV6-5,-,ASSYSLVHEQY
TRBJ2-6,TRBV3-1/TRBV3-2,-,ASSQDQGDSLYGANVLT
TRBJ1-2,TRBV13,once,ASSPDRANYGYT
TRBJ1-5,TRBV27,-,ASSFVGAGQPQH